These T cell receptor beta chains were read from a single sample in a study of CXCR3-negative and CXCR3-positive naive CD8 T cells. TCRdb reanalyzed the 5' RACE reads, giving one entry per CDR3 protein sequence and no DNA. The sample data list some 130,000 distinct CDR3 sequences. The specimen was naive CXCR3- CD8+ T cells from blood. The receptors originated from a human donor in good health. Some clones in this sample may be carry-over from other donors' samples. Both conserved end residues are part of each CDR3. Each record gives: J gene, V gene, CDR3 protein.

J gene: TRBJ1-5
V gene: TRBV5-1
CDR3 protein: CASRPGYYSNQPQHF

J gene: TRBJ1-2
V gene: TRBV28
CDR3 protein: CASSATGPGYTF

J gene: TRBJ2-1
V gene: TRBV5-1
CDR3 protein: CASSTFSGGATDNEQFF

J gene: TRBJ2-3
V gene: TRBV12-3/TRBV12-4
CDR3 protein: CASSFQGRGGKDTQYF

J gene: TRBJ2-2
V gene: TRBV29-1
CDR3 protein: CSVVGQGRAGELFF

J gene: TRBJ2-3
V gene: TRBV28
CDR3 protein: CASNQGTDTQYF

J gene: TRBJ2-7
V gene: TRBV7-9
CDR3 protein: CASSSNQGGEQYF

J gene: TRBJ2-7
V gene: TRBV28
CDR3 protein: CASSLYRGRSGGVPDYEQYF

J gene: TRBJ2-3
V gene: TRBV4-2
CDR3 protein: CASSPLAGGSTDTQYF

J gene: TRBJ2-3
V gene: TRBV29-1
CDR3 protein: CSVGEQNTDTQYF

J gene: TRBJ1-1
V gene: TRBV29-1
CDR3 protein: CSAKGREGEAFF

J gene: TRBJ1-1
V gene: TRBV6-1
CDR3 protein: CASSKQGAGAEAFF

J gene: TRBJ2-3
V gene: TRBV29-1
CDR3 protein: CSVELPPDGSSTDTQYF

J gene: TRBJ1-1
V gene: TRBV6-5
CDR3 protein: CASTIGPRISGTEAFF

J gene: TRBJ2-1
V gene: TRBV5-6
CDR3 protein: CASSVGGVGEQFF

J gene: TRBJ1-2
V gene: TRBV3-1
CDR3 protein: CASSQDLSWNYGYTF

J gene: TRBJ2-7
V gene: TRBV4-2
CDR3 protein: CASSQDRDGENEQYF

J gene: TRBJ2-7
V gene: TRBV7-9
CDR3 protein: CASSPPRKEEQYF

J gene: TRBJ2-5
V gene: TRBV6-6
CDR3 protein: CASSSPSYDYKETQYF

J gene: TRBJ1-5
V gene: TRBV29-1
CDR3 protein: CSVSGQGNQPQHF

J gene: TRBJ2-5
V gene: TRBV7-9
CDR3 protein: CASSFPGNQETQYF